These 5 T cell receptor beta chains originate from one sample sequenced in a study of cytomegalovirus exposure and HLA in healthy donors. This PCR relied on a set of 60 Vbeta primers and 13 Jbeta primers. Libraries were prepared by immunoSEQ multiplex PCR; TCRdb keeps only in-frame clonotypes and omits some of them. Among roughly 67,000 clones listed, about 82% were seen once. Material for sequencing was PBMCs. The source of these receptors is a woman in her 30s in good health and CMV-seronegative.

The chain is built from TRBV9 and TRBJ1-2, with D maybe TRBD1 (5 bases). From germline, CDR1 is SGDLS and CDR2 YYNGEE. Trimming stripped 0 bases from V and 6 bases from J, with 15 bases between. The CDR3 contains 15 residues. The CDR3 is CASSVAPPGSDGYTF. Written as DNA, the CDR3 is TGTGCCAGCAGCGTAGCTCCTCCAGGGTCGGATGGCTACACCTTC.

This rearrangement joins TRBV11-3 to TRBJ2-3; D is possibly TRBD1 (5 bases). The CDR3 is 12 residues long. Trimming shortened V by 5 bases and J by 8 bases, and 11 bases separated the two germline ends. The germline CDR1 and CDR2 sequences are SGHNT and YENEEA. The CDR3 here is CASSGLRGTQYF. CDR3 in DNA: TGTGCCAGCAGCGGCCTAAGGGGTACGCAGTATTTT. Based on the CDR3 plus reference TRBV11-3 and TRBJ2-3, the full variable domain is EAGVVQSPRYKIIEKKQPVAFWCNPISGHNTLYWYLQNLGQGPELLIRYENEEAVDDSQLPKDRFSAERLKGVDSTLKIQPAELGDSAVYLCASSGLRGTQYFGPGTRLTVL.

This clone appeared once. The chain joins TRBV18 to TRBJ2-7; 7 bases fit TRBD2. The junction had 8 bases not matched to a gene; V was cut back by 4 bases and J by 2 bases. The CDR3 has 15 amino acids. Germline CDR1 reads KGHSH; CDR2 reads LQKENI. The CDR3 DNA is TGTGCCAGCTCACTGCCGGGGGGAGCAACCTACGAGCAGTACTTC. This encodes CASSLPGGATYEQYF.

The CDR3 loop reads CASSPTSGGAEETQYF. CDR3 nucleotide sequence: TGTGCCAGTAGTCCCACTAGCGGGGGGGCAGAAGAGACCCAGTACTTC. The chain is built from TRBV19 and TRBJ2-5; 13 nucleotides line up with TRBD2. There are 16 residues in the CDR3. Germline-derived CDR1 and CDR2 are LNHDA and SQIVND (reference sequence). The junction had 6 bases not matched to a gene; V was cut back by 5 bases and J by 3 bases.

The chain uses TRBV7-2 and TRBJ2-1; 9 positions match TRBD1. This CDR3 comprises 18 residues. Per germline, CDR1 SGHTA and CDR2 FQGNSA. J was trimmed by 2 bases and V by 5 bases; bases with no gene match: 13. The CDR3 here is CASSQRQPDRGAYNEQFF. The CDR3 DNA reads TGTGCCAGCAGCCAAAGACAGCCGGACAGGGGTGCCTACAATGAGCAGTTCTTC. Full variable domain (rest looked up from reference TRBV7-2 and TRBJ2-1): GAGVSQSPSNKVTEKGKDVELRCDPISGHTALYWYRQSLGQGLEFLIYFQGNSAPDKSGLPSDRFSAERTGGSVSTLTIQRTQQEDSAVYLCASSQRQPDRGAYNEQFFGPGTRLTVL.